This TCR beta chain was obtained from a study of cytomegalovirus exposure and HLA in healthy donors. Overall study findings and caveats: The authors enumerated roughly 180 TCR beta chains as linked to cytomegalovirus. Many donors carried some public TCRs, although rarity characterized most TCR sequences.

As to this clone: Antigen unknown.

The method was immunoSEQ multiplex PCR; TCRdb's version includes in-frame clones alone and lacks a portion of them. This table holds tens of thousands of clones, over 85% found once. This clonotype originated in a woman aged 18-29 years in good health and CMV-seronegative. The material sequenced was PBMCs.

The CDR3 DNA follows: TGCAGCGTTGCTGGCGCGAGACTAGAAGAGACCCAGTACTTC. Its translation: CSVAGARLEETQYF. V is TRBV29-1 and J is TRBJ2-5; TRBD2 is a possible D gene (6 bases). The CDR3 is 14 residues long. V gave up 4 bases and J gave up 3 bases, with 15 bases separating them. Germline CDR1 is SQVTM and CDR2 is ANQGSEA.